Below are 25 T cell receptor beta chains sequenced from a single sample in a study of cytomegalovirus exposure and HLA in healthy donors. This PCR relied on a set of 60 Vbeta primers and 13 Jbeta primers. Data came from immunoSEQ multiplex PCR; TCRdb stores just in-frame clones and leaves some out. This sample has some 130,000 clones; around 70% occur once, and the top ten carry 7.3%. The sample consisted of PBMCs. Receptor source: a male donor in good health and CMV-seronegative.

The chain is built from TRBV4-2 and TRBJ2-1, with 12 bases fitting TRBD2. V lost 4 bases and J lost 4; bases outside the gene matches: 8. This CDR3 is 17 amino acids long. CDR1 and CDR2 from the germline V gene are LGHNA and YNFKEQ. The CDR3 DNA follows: TGTGCCAGCAGCCGCCGACTAGCGGGGGATACTTACAATGAGCAGTTCTTC. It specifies CASSRRLAGDTYNEQFF.

The CDR3 loop is CASRSDSLNSPLHF. The CDR3 nucleotides are TGTGCCAGCAGGTCAGACAGTCTTAATTCACCCCTCCACTTT. V usage is TRBV6-6 and J usage is TRBJ1-6; TRBD1 is a possible D gene (5 bases). Looked up from germline, CDR1 is MNHNY and CDR2 is SVGAGI (reference sequence). The V gene lost 6 bases and the J gene lost 6 bases, with 12 bases spanning the gap. The CDR3 extends over 14 amino acids.

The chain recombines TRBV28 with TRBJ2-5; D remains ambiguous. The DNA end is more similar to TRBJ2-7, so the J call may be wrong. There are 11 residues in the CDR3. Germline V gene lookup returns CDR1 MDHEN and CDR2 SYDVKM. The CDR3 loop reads CASSLNSEQYF. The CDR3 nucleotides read TGTGCCAGCAGTTTAAACTCCGAGCAGTACTTC.

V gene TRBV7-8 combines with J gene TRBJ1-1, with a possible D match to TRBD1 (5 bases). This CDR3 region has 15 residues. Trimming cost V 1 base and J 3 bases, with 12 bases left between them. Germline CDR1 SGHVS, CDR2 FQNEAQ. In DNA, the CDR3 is TGTGCCAGCAGCTTAGTAAACCGGGGGGACACTGAAGCTTTCTTT. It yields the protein CASSLVNRGDTEAFF. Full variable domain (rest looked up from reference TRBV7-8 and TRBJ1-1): GAGVSQSPRYKVAKRGQDVALRCDPISGHVSLFWYQQALGQGPEFLTYFQNEAQLDKSGLPSDRFFAERPEGSVSTLKIQRTQQEDSAVYLCASSLVNRGDTEAFFGQGTRLTVV.

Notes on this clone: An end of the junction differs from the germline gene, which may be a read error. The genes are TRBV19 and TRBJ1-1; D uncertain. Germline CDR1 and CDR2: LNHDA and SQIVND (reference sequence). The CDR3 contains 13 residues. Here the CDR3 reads CASNVWENTEAFF. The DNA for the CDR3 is TGTGCCAGTAATGTCTGGGAGAACACTGAGGCTTTCTTT.

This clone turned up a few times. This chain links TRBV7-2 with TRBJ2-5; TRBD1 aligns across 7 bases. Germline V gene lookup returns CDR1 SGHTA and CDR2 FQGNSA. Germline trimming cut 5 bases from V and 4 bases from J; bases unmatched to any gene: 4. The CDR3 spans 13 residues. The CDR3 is CASSPDRVETQYF. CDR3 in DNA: TGTGCCAGCAGCCCAGACAGGGTAGAGACCCAGTACTTC.

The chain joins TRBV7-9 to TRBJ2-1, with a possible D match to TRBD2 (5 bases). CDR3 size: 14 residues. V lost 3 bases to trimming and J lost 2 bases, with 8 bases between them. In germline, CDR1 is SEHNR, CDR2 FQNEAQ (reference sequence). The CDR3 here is CASSLAGTYNEQFF. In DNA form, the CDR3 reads TGTGCCAGCAGCTTGGCGGGCACCTACAATGAGCAGTTCTTC.

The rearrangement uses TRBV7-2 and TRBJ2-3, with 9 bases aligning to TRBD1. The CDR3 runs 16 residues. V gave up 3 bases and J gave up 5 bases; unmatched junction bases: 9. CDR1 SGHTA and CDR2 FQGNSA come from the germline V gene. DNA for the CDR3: TGTGCCAGCAGCTTTATTCCGGGACAGGGAGTAGATACGCAGTATTTT. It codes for CASSFIPGQGVDTQYF.

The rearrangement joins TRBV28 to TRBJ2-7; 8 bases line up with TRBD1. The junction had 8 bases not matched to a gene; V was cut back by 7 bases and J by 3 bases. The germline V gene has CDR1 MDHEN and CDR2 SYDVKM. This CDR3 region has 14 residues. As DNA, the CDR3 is TGTGCCAGCACCACCGGGACAGGACGCTACGAGCAGTACTTC. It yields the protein CASTTGTGRYEQYF.

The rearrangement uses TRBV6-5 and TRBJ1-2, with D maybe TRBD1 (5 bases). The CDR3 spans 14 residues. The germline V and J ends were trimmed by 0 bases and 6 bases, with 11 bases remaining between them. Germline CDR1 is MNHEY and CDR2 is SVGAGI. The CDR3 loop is CASSYSEGGDGYTF. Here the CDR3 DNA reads TGTGCCAGCAGTTACTCGGAGGGAGGGGATGGCTACACCTTC.

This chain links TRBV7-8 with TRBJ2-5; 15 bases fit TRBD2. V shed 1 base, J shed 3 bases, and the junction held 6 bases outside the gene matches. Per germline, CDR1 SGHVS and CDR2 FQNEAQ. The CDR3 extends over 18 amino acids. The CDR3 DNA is TGTGCCAGCAGCTTAGGGCCTTGGACTAGCGGGGGGGAAGAGACCCAGTACTTC. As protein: CASSLGPWTSGGEETQYF.

The CDR3 spells CASSLTAREAFF. The DNA of the CDR3 is TGTGCCAGTAGCCTGACAGCTCGTGAAGCTTTCTTT. The chain couples TRBV19 to TRBJ1-1, with D perhaps matching TRBD1 (5 bases). CDR3 length: 12 amino acids. In germline, CDR1 is LNHDA, CDR2 SQIVND (reference sequence). Between the trimmed V and J ends, which lost 6 bases and 7 bases, there was a span of 12 bases. The full variable domain, rest sourced from reference TRBV19 and TRBJ1-1, is DGGITQSPKYLFRKEGQNVTLSCEQNLNHDAMYWYRQDPGQGLRLIYYSQIVNDFQKGDIAEGYSVSREKKESFPLTVTSAQKNPTAFYLCASSLTAREAFFGQGTRLTVV.

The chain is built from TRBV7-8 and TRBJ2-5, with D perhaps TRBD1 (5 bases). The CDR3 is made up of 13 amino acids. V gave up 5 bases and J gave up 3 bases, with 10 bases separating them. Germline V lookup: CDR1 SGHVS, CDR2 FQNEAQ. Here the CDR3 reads CASSELGEETQYF. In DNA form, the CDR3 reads TGTGCCAGCAGCGAATTAGGGGAAGAGACCCAGTACTTC.

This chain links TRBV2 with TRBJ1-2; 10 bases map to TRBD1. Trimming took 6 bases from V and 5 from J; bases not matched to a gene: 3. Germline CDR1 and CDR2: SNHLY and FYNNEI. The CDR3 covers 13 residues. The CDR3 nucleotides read TGTGCCAGCAGGCCGGGACAGGGGTATGGCTACACCTTC. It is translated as CASRPGQGYGYTF.

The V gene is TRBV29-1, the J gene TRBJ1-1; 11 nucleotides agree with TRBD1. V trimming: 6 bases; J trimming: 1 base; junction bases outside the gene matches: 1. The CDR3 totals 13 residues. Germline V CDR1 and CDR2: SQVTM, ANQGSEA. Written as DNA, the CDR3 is TGCAGCGTGGGGACAGGGGGGAACACTGAAGCTTTCTTT. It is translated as CSVGTGGNTEAFF.

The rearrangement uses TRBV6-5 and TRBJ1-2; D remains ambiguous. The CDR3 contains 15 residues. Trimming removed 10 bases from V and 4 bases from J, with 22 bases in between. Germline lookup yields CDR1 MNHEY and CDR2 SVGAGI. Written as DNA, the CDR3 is TGTGCCACCCAACTATCGAGGGTCGGCAGCTATGGCTACACCTTC. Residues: CATQLSRVGSYGYTF.

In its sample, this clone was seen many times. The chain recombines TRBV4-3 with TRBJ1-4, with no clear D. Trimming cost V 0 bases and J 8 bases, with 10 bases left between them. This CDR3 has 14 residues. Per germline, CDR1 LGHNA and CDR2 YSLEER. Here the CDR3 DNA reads TGCGCCAGCAGCCAAGAAGAGGGAGGGGAAAAACTGTTTTTT. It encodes CASSQEEGGEKLFF.

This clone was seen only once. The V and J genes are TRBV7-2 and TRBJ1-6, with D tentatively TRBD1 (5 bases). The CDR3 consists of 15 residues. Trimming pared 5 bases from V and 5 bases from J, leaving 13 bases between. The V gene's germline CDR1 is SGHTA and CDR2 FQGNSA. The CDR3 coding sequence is TGTGCCAGCAGCCCGGGACTTTTTGATAATTCACCCCTCCACTTT. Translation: CASSPGLFDNSPLHF.

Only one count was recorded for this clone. The CDR3 region has the DNA TGCACCGGGAGGGGGGACACCGGGGAGCTGTTTTTT. Translation gives CTGRGDTGELFF. V and J are TRBV29-1 and TRBJ2-2; 8 bases match TRBD2. The CDR3 covers 12 residues. Germline V gene data show CDR1 as SQVTM and CDR2 as ANQGSEA.

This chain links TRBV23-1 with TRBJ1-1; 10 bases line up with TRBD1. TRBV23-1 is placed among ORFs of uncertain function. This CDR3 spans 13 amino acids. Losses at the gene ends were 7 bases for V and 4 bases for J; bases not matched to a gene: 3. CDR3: CASTRTGGTEAFF. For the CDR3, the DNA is TGCGCCAGCACTAGGACAGGGGGCACTGAAGCTTTCTTT.

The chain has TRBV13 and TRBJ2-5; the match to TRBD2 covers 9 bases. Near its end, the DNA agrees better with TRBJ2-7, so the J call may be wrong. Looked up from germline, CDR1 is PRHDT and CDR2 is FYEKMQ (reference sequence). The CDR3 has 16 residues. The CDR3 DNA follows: TGTGCCAGCAGCCCGCCCCCCAGCGGGGGGTCCTACGAGCAGTACTTC. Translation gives CASSPPPSGGSYEQYF.

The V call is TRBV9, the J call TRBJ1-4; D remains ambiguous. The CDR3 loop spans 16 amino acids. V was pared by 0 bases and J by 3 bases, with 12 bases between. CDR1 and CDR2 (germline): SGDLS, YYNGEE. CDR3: CASSVAPIESNEKLFF. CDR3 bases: TGTGCCAGCAGCGTAGCCCCGATAGAGTCTAATGAAAAACTGTTTTTT.

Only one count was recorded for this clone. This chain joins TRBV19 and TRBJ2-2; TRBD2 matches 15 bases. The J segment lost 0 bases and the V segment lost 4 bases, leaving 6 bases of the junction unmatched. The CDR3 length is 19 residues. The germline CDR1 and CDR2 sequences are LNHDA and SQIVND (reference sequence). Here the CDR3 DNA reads TGTGCCAGTAGTAAGAGGACTAGCGGGAGGGCTACGAACACCGGGGAGCTGTTTTTT. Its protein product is CASSKRTSGRATNTGELFF. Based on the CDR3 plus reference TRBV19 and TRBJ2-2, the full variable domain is DGGITQSPKYLFRKEGQNVTLSCEQNLNHDAMYWYRQDPGQGLRLIYYSQIVNDFQKGDIAEGYSVSREKKESFPLTVTSAQKNPTAFYLCASSKRTSGRATNTGELFFGEGSRLTVL.

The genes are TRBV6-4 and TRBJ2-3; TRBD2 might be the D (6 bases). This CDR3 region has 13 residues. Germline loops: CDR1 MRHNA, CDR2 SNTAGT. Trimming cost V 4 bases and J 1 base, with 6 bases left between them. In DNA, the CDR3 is TGTGCCAGCAGTGCGGGGGGCACAGATACGCAGTATTTT. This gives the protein CASSAGGTDTQYF.

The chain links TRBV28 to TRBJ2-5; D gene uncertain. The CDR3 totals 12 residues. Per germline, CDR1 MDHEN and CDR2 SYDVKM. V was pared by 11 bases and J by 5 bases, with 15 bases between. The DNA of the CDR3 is TGTGCCTTAACCTCGAAACGGGAGACCCAGTACTTC. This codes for CALTSKRETQYF.